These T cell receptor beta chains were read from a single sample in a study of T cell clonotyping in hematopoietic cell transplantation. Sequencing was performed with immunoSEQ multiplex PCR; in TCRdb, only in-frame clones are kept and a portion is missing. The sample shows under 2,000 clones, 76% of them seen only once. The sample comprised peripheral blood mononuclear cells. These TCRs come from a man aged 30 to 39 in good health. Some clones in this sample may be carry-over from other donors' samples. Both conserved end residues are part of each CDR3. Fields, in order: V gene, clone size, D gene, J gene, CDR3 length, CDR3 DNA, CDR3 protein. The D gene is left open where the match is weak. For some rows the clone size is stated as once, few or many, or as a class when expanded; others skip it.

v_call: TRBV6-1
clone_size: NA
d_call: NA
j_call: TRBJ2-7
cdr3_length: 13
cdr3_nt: TGTGCCAGCAGTCGGAAGGGGGTTTACGAGCAGTACTTC
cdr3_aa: CASSRKGVYEQYF

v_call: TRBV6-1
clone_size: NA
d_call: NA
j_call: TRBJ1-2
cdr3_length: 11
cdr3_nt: TGTGCCAGCAGTACTAACTATGGCTACACCTTC
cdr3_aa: CASSTNYGYTF

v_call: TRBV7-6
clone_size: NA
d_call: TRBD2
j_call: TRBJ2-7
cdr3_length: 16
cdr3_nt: TGTGCCAGCAGCTTAGGGGCTAGCGGGGGGCACTACGAGCAGTACTTC
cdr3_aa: CASSLGASGGHYEQYF

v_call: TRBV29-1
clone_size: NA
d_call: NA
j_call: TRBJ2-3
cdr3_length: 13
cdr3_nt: TGCAGCGTTGATCCAGGGCCCTCAGATACGCAGTATTTT
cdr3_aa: CSVDPGPSDTQYF

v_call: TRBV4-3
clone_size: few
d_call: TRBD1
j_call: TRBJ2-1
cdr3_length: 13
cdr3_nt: TGCGCCAGCAGCCGAGACAGGGTAGGTGAGCAGTTCTTC
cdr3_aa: CASSRDRVGEQFF

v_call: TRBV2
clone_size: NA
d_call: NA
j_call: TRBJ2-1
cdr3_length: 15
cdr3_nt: TGTGCCAGCAGTTTCCTAGAACAAGGGCACAATGAGCAGTTCTTC
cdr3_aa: CASSFLEQGHNEQFF

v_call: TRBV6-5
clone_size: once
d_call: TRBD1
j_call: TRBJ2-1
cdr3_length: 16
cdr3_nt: TGTGCCAGCAGTTACTCGGACAGGGGACCCTACAATGAGCAGTTCTTC
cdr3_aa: CASSYSDRGPYNEQFF

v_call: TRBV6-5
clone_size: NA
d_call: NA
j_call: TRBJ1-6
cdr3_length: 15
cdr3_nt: TGTGCCAGCAGGCCCGGGAACTCCTATAATTCACCCCTCCACTTT
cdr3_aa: CASRPGNSYNSPLHF

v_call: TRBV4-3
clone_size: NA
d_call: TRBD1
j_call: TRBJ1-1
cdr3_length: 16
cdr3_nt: TGCGCCAGCAGCCAAGACCAGGACAGGCCGAACACTGAAGCTTTCTTT
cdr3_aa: CASSQDQDRPNTEAFF

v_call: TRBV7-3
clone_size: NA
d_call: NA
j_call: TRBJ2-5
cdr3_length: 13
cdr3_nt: TGTGCCAGCAGCTTACGGGGTGGAGAGACCCAGTACTTC
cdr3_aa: CASSLRGGETQYF

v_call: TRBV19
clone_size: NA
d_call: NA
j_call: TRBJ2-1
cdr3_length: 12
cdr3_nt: TGTGCCAGTATCGCACAGGGAGGGGAGCAGTTCTTC
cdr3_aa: CASIAQGGEQFF

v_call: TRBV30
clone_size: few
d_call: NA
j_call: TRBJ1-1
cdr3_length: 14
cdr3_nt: TGTGCCTGGAGTGTGTCGTGGGCCAACACTGAAGCTTTCTTT
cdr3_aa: CAWSVSWANTEAFF

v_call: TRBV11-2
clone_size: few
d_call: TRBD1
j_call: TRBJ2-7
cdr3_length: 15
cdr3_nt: TGTGCCAGCAGGGTGGGGACAGGGGGGTCCTACGAGCAGTACTTC
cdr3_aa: CASRVGTGGSYEQYF

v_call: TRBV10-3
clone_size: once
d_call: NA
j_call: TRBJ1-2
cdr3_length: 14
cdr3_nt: TGTGCCATCAGTGAGTCCAGACAGGTCTATGGCTACACCTTC
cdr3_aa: CAISESRQVYGYTF

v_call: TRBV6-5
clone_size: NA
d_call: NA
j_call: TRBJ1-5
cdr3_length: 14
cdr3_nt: TGTGCCAGCAGTTACTCTGGCAAAGGCCAGCCCCAGCATTTT
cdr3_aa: CASSYSGKGQPQHF

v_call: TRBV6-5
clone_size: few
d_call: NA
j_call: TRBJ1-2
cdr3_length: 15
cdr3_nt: TGTGCCAGCAGTTACCTGCCAGCCCTTTTGGCCGGCTACACCTTC
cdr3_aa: CASSYLPALLAGYTF

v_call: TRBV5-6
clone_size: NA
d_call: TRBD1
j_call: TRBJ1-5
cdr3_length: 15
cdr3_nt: TGTGCCAGCAGCTCGACAGGGATAGGGAATCAGCCCCAGCATTTT
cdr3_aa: CASSSTGIGNQPQHF

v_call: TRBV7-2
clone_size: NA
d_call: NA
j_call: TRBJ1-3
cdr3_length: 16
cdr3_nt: TGTGCCAGCAGCTTAGGGCCCCGGGCTGCTGGAAACACCATATATTTT
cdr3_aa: CASSLGPRAAGNTIYF

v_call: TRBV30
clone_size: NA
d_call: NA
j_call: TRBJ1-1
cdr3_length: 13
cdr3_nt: TGTGCCTGGAGTGTAGGACAGAGTCTTGAAGCTTTCTTT
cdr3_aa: CAWSVGQSLEAFF

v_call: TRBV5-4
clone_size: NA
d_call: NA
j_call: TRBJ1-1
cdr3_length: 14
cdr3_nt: TGTGCCAGCAGCTTGGGCGGAACCAACACTGAAGCTTTCTTT
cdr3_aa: CASSLGGTNTEAFF

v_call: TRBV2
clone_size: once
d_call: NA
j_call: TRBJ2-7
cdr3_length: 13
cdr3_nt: TGTGCCAGCAACGACAGATCAGGCACGGGGCAGTACTTC
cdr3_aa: CASNDRSGTGQYF

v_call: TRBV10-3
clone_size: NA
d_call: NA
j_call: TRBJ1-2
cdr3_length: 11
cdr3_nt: TGTGCCGGCCTTCCCTTCGATGGCTACACCTTC
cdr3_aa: CAGLPFDGYTF

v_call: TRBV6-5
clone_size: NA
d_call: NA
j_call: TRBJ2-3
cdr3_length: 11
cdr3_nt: TGTGCCAGCTCGGAGGGGTATACGCAGTATTTT
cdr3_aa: CASSEGYTQYF

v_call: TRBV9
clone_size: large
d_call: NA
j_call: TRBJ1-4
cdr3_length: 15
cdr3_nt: TGTGCCAGCAGCGTAGCAGACCATCTTAGTGAAAAACTGTTTTTT
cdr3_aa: CASSVADHLSEKLFF

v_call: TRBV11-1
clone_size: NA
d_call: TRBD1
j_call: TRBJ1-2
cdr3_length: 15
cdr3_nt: TGTGCCAGCAGCGACGACAGGGGGTACAACTATGGCTACACCTTC
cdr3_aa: CASSDDRGYNYGYTF

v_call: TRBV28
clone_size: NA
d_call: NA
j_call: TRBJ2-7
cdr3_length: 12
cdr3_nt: TGTGCCAGCAGTTGGGTGGGGTACGAGCAGTACTTC
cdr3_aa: CASSWVGYEQYF

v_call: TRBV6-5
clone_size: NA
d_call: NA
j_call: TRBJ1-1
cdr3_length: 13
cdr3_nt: TGTGCCAGCAGGAGACAACAGAACACTGAAGCTTTCTTT
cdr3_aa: CASRRQQNTEAFF

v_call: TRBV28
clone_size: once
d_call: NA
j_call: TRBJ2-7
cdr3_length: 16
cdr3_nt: TGTGCCAGCAGCTCCCCAGGCGGGACAGCCTCCTACGAGCAGTACTTC
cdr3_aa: CASSSPGGTASYEQYF

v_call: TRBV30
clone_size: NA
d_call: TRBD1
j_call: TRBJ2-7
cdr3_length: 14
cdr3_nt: TGTGCCTGGAAGTACGGACAGGTGATCTACGAGCAGTACTTC
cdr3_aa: CAWKYGQVIYEQYF

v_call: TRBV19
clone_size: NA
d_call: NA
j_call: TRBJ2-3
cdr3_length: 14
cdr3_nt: TGTGCCAGTAGTATCTGGACTAGCACAGATACGCAGTATTTT
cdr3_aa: CASSIWTSTDTQYF

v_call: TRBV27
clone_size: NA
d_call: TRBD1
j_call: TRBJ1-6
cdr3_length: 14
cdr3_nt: TGTGCCAGCAGTTTTGAGGGGGCTAATTCACCCCTCCACTTT
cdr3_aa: CASSFEGANSPLHF

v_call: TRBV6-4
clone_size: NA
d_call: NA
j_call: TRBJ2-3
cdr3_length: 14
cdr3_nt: TGTGCCAGCAGTGACAGGGGGAAAGCAGATACGCAGTATTTT
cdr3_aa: CASSDRGKADTQYF

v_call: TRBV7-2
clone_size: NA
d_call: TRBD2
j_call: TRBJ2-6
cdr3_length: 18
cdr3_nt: TGTGCCAGCAGCCCCCGGACTAGCGGGAGCTCTGGGGCCAACGTCCTGACTTTC
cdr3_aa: CASSPRTSGSSGANVLTF

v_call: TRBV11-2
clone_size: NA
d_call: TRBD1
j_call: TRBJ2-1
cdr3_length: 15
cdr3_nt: TGTGCCAGCAGCTTAGGGTGGACAGGGGGCAATGAGCAGTTCTTC
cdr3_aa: CASSLGWTGGNEQFF

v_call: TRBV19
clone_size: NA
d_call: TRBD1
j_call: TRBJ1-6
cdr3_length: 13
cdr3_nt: TGTGCCAGTAGTGGGACAGCCAATTCACCCCTCCACTTT
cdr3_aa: CASSGTANSPLHF

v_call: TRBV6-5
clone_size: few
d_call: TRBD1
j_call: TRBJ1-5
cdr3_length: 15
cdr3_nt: TGTGCCAGCAGTTACAGTCAGGGGGCGGCTCAGCCCCAGCATTTT
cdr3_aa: CASSYSQGAAQPQHF

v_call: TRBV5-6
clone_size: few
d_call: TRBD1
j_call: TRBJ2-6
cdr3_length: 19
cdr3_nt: TGTGCCAGCAGCGAAGTAGGGGACAGCTTCAGCTCTGGGGCCAACGTCCTGACTTTC
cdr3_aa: CASSEVGDSFSSGANVLTF

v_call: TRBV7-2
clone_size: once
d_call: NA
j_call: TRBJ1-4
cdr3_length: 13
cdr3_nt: TGTGCCAGCAGCGACCCCCCGAATGAAAAACTGTTTTTT
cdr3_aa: CASSDPPNEKLFF

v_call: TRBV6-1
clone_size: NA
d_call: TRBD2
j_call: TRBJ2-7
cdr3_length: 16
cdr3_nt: TGTGCCAGCAGTGAATGGGGACTAGCGGGTATCTACGAGCAGTACTTC
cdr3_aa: CASSEWGLAGIYEQYF

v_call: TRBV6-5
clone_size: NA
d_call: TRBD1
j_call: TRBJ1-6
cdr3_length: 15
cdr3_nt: TGTGCCAGCAGTTACAGGCGACAGGGTCAGTCACCCCTCCACTTT
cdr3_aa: CASSYRRQGQSPLHF

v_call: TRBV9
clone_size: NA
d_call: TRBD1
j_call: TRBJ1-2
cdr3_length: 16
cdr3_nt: TGTGCCAGCAGCGTTGGGACAGGGCTAGTGGACTATGGCTACACCTTC
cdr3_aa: CASSVGTGLVDYGYTF

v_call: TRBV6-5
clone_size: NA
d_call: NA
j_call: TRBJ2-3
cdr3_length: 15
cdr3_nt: TGTGCCATAATCCGGGACACACCTAGCACAGATACGCAGTATTTT
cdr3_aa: CAIIRDTPSTDTQYF

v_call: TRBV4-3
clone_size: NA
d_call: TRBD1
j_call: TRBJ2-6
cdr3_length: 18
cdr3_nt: TGCGCCAGCAGCCAAGATGGGACAGGTAACCCTGGGGCCAACGTCCTGACTTTC
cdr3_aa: CASSQDGTGNPGANVLTF

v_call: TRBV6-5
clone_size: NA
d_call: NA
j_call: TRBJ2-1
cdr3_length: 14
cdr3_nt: TGTGCCAGCAGTTACGGGGGACCAACAAATGAGCAGTTCTTC
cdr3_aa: CASSYGGPTNEQFF

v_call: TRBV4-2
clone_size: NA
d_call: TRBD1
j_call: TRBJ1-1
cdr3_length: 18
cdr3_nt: TGTGCCAGCAGCCAAGGCAGGGGACAGGGGCCTTCCGGGACTGAAGCTTTCTTT
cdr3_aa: CASSQGRGQGPSGTEAFF

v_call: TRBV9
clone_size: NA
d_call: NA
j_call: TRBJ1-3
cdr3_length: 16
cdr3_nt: TGTGCCAGCAGCCCCCCCGGACAGCAAAGCGGAAACACCATATATTTT
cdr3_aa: CASSPPGQQSGNTIYF

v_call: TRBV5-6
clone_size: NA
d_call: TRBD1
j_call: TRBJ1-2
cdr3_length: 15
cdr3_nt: TGTGCCAGCAGCTTGGACACAGGGGGTTACTATGGCTACACCTTC
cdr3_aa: CASSLDTGGYYGYTF

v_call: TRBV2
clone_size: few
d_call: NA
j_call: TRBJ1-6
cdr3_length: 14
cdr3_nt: TGTGCCAGCAGCTCGAGCTCCTATAATTCACCCCTCCACTTT
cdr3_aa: CASSSSSYNSPLHF

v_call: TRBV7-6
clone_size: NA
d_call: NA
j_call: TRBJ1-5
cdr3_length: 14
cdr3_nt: TGTGCCAGCAGCTTTGGAGGGCCGGGGGGGCCCCAGCATTTT
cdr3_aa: CASSFGGPGGPQHF

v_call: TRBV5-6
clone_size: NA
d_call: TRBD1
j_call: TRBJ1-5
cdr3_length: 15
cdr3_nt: TGTGCCAGCAGCAATGGGGACAGAAGCAATCAGCCCCAGCATTTT
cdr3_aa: CASSNGDRSNQPQHF

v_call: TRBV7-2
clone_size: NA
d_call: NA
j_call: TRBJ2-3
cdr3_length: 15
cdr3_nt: TGTGCCAGCAGCCCGTGGACAGCTAGCACAGATACGCAGTATTTT
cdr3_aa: CASSPWTASTDTQYF

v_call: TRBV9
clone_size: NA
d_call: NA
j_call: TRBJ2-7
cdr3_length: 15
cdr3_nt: TGTGCCAGCAGCGCCAGGGCGGTTTCCTCCTACGAGCAGTACTTC
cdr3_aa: CASSARAVSSYEQYF

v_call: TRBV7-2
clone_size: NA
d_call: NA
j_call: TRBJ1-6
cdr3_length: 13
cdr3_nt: TGTGCCAGCAGCTCCCGGATGGATTCACCCCTCCACTTT
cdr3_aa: CASSSRMDSPLHF

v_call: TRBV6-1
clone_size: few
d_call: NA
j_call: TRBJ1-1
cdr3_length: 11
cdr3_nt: TGTGCCAGCATGGAGGACACTGAAGCTTTCTTT
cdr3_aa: CASMEDTEAFF

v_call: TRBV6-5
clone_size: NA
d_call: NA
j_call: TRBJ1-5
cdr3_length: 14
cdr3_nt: TGTGCCAGCAGTAAACACGCCAGGGATCAGCCCCAGCATTTT
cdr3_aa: CASSKHARDQPQHF

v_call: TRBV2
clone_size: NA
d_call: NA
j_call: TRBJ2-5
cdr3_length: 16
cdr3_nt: TGTGCCAGCAGTGAATCAGAGGAGAGCTCCCAAGAGACCCAGTACTTC
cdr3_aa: CASSESEESSQETQYF

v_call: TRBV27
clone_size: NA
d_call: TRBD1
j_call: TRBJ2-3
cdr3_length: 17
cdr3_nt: TGTGCCAGCAGTTTAAGGGGGACAGGGTGGAGCACAGATACGCAGTATTTT
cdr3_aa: CASSLRGTGWSTDTQYF

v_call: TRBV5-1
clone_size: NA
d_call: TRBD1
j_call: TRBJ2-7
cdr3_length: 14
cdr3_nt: TGCGCCAGCAGCTTAGGGACAGGTACCTACGAGCAGTACTTC
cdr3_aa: CASSLGTGTYEQYF

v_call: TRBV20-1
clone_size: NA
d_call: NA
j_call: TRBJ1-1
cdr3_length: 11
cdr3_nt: TGCAGTGCAGGGTTAGGGACTGAAGCTTTCTTT
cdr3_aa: CSAGLGTEAFF

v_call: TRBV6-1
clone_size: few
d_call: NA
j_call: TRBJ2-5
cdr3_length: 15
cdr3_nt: TGTGCCAGCAGTGACGGGTCCTGGCCTACGGAGACCCAGTACTTC
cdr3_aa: CASSDGSWPTETQYF